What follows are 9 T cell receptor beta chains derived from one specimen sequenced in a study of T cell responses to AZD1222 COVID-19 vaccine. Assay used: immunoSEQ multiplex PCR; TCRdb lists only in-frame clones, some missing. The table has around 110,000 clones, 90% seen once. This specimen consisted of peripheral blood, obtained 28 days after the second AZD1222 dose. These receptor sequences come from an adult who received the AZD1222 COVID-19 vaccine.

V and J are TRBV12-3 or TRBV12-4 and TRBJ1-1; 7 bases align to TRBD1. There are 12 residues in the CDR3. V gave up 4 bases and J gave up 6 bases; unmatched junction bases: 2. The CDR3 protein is CASSWGQSEAFF. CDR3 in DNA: TGTGCCAGCAGTTGGGGACAGTCTGAAGCTTTCTTT.

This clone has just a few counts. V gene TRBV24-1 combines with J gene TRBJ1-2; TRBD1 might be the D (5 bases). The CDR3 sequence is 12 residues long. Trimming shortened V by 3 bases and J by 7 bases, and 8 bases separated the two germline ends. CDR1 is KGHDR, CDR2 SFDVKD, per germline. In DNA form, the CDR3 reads TGTGCCACCAGTGATCACAGGAGTGGCTACACCTTC. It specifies CATSDHRSGYTF.

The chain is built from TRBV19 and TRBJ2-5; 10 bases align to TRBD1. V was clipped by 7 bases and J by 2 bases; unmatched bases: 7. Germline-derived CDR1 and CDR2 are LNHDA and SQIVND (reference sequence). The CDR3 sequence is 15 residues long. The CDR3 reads CASKDRGGWQETQYF. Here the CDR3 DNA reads TGTGCCAGTAAGGACAGGGGGGGATGGCAAGAGACCCAGTACTTC.

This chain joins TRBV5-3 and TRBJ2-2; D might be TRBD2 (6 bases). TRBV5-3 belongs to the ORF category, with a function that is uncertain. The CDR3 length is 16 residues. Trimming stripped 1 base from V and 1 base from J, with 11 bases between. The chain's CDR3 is CARSLRWRGNTGELFF. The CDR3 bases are TGTGCCAGAAGCTTGCGCTGGCGGGGGAACACCGGGGAGCTGTTTTTT.

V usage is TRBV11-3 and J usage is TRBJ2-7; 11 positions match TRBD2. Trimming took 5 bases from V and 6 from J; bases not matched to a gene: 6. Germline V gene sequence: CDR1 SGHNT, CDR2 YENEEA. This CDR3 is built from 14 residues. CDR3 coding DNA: TGTGCCAGCAGCCGAACCGGGACTAGCGGCGAGCAGTACTTC. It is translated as CASSRTGTSGEQYF.

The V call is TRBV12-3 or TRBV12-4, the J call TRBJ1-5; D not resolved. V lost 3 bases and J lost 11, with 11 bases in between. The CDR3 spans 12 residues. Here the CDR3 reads CASSLSSTAQHF. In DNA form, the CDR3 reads TGTGCCAGCAGTTTGAGTAGTACAGCCCAGCATTTT.

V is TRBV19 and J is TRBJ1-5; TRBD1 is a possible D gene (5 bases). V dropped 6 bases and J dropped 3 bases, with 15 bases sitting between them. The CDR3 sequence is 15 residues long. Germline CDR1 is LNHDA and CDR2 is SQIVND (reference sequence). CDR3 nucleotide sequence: TGTGCCAGTAGCCCGGACAACCCGCCCAATCAGCCCCAGCATTTT. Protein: CASSPDNPPNQPQHF.

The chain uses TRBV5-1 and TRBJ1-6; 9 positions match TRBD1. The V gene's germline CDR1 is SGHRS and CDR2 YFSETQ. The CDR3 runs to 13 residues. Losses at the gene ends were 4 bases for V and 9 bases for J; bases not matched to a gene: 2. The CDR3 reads CASSTGQGSPLHF. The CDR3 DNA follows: TGCGCCAGCAGCACGGGACAGGGTTCACCCCTCCACTTT.

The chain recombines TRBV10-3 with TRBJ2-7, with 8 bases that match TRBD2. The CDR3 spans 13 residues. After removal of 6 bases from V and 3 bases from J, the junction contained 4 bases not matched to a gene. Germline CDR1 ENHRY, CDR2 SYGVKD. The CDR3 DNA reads TGTGCCATCAGCCGAACTAGCGGCTACGAGCAGTACTTC. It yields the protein CAISRTSGYEQYF.